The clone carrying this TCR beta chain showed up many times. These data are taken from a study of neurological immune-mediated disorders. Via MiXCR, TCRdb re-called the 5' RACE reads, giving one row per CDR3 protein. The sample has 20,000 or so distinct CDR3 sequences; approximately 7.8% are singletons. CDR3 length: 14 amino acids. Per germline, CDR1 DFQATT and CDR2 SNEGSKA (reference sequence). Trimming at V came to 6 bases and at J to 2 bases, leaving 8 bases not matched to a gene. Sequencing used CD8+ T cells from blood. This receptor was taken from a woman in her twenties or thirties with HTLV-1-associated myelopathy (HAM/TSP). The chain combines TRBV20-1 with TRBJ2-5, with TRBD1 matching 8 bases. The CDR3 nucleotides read TGCAGTGCGGATGGACGGACAGGGCAAGAGACCCAGTACTTC. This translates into CSADGRTGQETQYF.